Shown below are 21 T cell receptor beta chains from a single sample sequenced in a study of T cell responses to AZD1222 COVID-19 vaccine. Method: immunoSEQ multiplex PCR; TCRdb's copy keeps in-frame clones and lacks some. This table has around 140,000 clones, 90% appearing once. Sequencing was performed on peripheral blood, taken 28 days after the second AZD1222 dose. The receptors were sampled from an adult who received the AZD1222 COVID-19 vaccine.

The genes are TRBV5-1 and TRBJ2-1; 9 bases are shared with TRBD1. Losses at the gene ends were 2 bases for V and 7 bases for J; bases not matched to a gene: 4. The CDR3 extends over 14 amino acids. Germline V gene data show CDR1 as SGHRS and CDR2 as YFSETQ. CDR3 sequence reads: CASSLGQGRNEQFF. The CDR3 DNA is TGCGCCAGCAGCTTAGGACAGGGGAGAAATGAGCAGTTCTTC.

CDR3 sequence reads: CASSPAAGATFNYGYTF. CDR3 in DNA: TGTGCCAGCAGTCCAGCAGCGGGGGCTACTTTCAACTATGGCTACACCTTC. V usage is TRBV28 and J usage is TRBJ1-2, with D possibly being TRBD1 (6 bases). The germline V gene encodes CDR1 MDHEN and CDR2 SYDVKM. V shed 5 bases and J shed 2 bases, with 21 bases lying between them. This CDR3 spans 17 amino acids.

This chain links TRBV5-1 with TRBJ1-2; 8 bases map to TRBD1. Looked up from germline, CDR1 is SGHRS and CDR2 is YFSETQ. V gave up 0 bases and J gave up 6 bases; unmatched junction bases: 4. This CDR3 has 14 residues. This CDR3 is CASSLDRGYDGYTF. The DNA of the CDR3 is TGCGCCAGCAGCTTGGACAGGGGGTATGATGGCTACACCTTC. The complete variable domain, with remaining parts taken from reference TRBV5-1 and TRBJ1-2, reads KAGVTQTPRYLIKTRGQQVTLSCSPISGHRSVSWYQQTPGQGLQFLFEYFSETQRNKGNFPGRFSGRQFSNSRSEMNVSTLELGDSALYLCASSLDRGYDGYTFGSGTRLTVV.

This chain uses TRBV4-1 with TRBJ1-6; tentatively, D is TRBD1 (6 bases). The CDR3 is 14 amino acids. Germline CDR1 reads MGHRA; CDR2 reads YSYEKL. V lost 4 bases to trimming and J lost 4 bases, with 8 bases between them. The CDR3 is CASSPQGYNSPLHF. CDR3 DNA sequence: TGCGCCAGCAGCCCGCAGGGGTATAATTCACCCCTCCACTTT.

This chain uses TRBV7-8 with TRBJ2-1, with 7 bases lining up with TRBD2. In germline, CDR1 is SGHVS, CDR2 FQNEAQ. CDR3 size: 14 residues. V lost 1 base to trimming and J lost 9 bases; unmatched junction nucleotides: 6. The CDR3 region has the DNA TGTGCCAGCAGCTTAGGACTAGCTAGGGGTGAGCAGTTCTTC. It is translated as CASSLGLARGEQFF.

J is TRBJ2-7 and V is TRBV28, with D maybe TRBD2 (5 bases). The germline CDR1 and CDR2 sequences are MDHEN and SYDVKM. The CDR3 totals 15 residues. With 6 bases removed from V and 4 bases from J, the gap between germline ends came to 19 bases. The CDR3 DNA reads TGTGCCAGCAGCCCCGGCGGGCAGCATGTATACGAGCAGTACGTC. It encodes CASSPGGQHVYEQYV.

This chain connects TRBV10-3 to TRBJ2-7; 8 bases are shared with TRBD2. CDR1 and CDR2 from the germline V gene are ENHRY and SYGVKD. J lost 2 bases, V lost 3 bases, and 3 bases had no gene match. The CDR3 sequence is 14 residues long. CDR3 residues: CAISEAGATYEQYF. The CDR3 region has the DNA TGTGCCATCAGTGAAGCGGGGGCGACCTACGAGCAGTACTTC.

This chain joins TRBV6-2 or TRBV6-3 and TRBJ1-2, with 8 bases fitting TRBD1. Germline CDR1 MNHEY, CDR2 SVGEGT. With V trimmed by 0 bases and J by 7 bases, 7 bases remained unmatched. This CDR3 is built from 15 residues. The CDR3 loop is CASSYSSGTGGGYTF. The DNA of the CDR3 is TGTGCCAGCAGTTACTCGTCTGGGACAGGCGGTGGCTACACCTTC.

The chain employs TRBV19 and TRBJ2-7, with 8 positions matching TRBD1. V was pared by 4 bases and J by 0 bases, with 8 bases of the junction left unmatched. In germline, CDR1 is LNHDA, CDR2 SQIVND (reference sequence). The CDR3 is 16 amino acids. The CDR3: CASSKPGGPSSYEQYF. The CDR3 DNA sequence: TGTGCCAGTAGTAAACCAGGGGGCCCCTCCTCCTACGAGCAGTACTTC. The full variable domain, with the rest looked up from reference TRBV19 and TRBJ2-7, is DGGITQSPKYLFRKEGQNVTLSCEQNLNHDAMYWYRQDPGQGLRLIYYSQIVNDFQKGDIAEGYSVSREKKESFPLTVTSAQKNPTAFYLCASSKPGGPSSYEQYFGPGTRLTVT.

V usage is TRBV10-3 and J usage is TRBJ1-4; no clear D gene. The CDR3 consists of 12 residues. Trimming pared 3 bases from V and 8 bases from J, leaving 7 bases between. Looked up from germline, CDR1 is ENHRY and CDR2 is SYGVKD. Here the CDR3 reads CAISDGGEKLFF. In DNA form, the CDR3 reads TGTGCCATCAGTGACGGCGGAGAAAAACTGTTTTTT.

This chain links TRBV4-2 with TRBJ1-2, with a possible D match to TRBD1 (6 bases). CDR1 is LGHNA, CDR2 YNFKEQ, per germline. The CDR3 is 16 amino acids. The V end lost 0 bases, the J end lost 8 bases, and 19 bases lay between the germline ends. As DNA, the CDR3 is TGTGCCAGCAGCCAAGAGGAGAAAAGGCAGGGGAAGGGCTACACCTTC. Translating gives CASSQEEKRQGKGYTF.

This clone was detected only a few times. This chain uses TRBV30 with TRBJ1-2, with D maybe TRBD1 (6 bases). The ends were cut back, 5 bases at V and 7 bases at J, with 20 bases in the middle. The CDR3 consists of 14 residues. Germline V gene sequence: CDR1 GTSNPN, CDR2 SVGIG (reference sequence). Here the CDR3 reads CAWGMEQGGGGYTF. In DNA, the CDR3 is TGTGCCTGGGGGATGGAACAGGGAGGAGGTGGCTACACCTTC.

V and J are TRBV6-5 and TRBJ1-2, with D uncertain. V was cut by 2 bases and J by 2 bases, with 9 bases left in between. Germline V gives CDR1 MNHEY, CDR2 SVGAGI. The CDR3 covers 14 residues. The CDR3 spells CASSYGVSNYGYTF. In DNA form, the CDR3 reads TGTGCCAGCAGTTACGGGGTTTCCAACTATGGCTACACCTTC.

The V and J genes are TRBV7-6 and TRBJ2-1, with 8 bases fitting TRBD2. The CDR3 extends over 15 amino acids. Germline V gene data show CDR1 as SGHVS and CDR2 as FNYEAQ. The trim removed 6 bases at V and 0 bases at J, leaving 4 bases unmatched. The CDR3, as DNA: TGTGCCAGCAGTTTAAGCGGGAGCTCCTACAATGAGCAGTTCTTC. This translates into CASSLSGSSYNEQFF.

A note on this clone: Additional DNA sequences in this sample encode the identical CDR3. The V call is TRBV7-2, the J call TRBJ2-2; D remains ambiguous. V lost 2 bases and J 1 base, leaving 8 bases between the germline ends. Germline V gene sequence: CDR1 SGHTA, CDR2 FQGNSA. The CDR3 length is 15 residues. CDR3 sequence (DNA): TGTGCCAGCAGCTTAACGTCGGGGAACACCGGGGAGCTGTTTTTT. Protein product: CASSLTSGNTGELFF.

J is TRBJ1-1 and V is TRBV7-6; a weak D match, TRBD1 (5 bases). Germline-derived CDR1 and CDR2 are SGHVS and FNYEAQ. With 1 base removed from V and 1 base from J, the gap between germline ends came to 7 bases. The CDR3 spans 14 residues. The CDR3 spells CASSLGGWNTEAFF. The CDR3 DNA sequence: TGTGCCAGCAGCTTAGGGGGGTGGAACACTGAAGCTTTCTTT.

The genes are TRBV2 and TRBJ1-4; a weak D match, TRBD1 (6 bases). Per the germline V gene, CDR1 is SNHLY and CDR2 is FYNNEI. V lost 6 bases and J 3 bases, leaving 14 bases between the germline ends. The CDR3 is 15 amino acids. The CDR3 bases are TGTGCCAGCAGCGCGTGGGGGGCGGCTAATGAAAAACTGTTTTTT. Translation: CASSAWGAANEKLFF.

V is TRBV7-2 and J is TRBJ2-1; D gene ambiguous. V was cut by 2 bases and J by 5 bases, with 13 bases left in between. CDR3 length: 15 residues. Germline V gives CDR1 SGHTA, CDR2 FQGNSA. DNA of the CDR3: TGTGCCAGCAGCTTATCAGGACCCATAAACAATGAGCAGTTCTTC. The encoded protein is CASSLSGPINNEQFF.

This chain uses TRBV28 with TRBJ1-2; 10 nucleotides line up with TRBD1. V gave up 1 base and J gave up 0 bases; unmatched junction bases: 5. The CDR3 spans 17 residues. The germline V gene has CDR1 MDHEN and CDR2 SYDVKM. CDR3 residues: CASSLLRGQGSNYGYTF. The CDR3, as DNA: TGTGCCAGCAGTTTATTACGGGGACAGGGGTCTAACTATGGCTACACCTTC.

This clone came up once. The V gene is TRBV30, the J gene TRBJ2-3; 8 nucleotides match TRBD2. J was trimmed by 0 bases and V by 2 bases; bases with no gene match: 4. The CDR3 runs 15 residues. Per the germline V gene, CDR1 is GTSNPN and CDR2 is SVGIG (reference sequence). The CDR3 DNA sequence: TGTGCCTGGAGTATTGCTAGCGGGAGCACAGATACGCAGTATTTT. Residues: CAWSIASGSTDTQYF.

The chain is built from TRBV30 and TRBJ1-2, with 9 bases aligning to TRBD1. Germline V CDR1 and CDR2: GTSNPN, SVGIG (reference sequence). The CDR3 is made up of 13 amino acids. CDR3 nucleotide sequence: TGTGCGGCCCCGGGACAGGGCTTTTATGGCTACACCTTC. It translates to CAAPGQGFYGYTF.